What follows is one T cell receptor (beta chain) and its context. Generated by immunoSEQ multiplex PCR, the TCRdb table keeps only in-frame clones and is missing some. The data show 45,000 to 55,000 clones, with approximately 90% seen just once and about 2% held by the top ten. This CDR3 is built from 14 residues. The germline V gene has CDR1 KGHSH and CDR2 LQKENI. V dropped 6 bases and J dropped 8 bases, with 16 bases sitting between them. This sample was included in a study of T cell changes during pregnancy in multiple sclerosis. The sequence was obtained from a female donor with multiple sclerosis, enrolled in a pregnancy study. This chain uses TRBV18 with TRBJ1-4, with D possibly being TRBD1 (5 bases). Sequenced here: peripheral blood, sampled in the first trimester of pregnancy. In DNA form, the CDR3 reads TGTGCCAGCTCGTTCTCCAGGGTAGAGGAAAAACTGTTTTTT. Protein product: CASSFSRVEEKLFF.